This TCR beta chain was recovered during a study of blood T cell repertoires in COVID-19. Background on the study: T cells, B-cell-depleted T cells, or PBMCs supplied cDNA or gDNA.

This table comes from immunoSEQ multiplex PCR, and its TCRdb copy is limited to in-frame clones, with some not included. The sample shows about 180,000 clones, roughly 89% of them seen only once. Germline CDR1 reads SNHLY; CDR2 reads FYNNEI. This CDR3 comprises 14 residues. V was clipped by 5 bases and J by 1 base, with 9 bases between them. This clonotype was obtained from a woman between 45 and 60 years old with acute or convalescent COVID-19. Sequences were obtained from peripheral blood. The chain uses TRBV2 and TRBJ1-5; D remains unclear. CDR3: CASSPIESNQPQHF. Here the CDR3 DNA reads TGTGCCAGCAGTCCGATAGAGAGCAATCAGCCCCAGCATTTT.